These 14 T cell receptor beta chains originate from one sample sequenced in a study of cytomegalovirus exposure and HLA in healthy donors. Profiling relied on immunoSEQ multiplex PCR, and the TCRdb table lists in-frame clones only, not all of them. The top ten hold approximately 2% of the sample, which has roughly 80,000 clones, approximately 91% seen once. Sequenced: PBMCs. These receptors were taken from a man aged 25-45 years in good health and CMV-seronegative.

The rearrangement links TRBV4-2 to TRBJ1-5, with TRBD1 identical over 7 bases. The trim removed 0 bases at V and 9 bases at J, leaving 14 bases unmatched. Germline V CDR1 and CDR2: LGHNA, YNFKEQ. This CDR3 has 17 residues. The CDR3 sequence is CASSQDREQGTGVPQHF. The CDR3 DNA follows: TGTGCCAGCAGCCAAGATAGAGAACAGGGGACCGGCGTGCCCCAGCATTTT.

The genes are TRBV28 and TRBJ1-5; a possible D gene is TRBD1 (6 bases). This CDR3 has 12 residues. Germline values: CDR1 MDHEN, CDR2 SYDVKM. Trimming took 10 bases from V and 4 from J, leaving 11 bases between them. The CDR3 spells CAIRQGNQPQHF. As DNA, the CDR3 is TGTGCCATCCGCCAGGGGAATCAGCCCCAGCATTTT.

The chain carries TRBV9 and TRBJ2-5; TRBD2 aligns across 14 bases. V lost 4 bases and J lost 2; bases outside the gene matches: 4. Germline V gene sequence: CDR1 SGDLS, CDR2 YYNGEE. The length of the CDR3 is 16 residues. CDR3 nucleotides: TGTGCCAGCAGCCCGCGGACTAGCGGGGGGCAAGAGACCCAGTACTTC. This sequence encodes CASSPRTSGGQETQYF. The full variable domain, with the rest looked up from reference TRBV9 and TRBJ2-5, is DSGVTQTPKHLITATGQRVTLRCSPRSGDLSVYWYQQSLDQGLQFLIQYYNGEERAKGNILERFSAQQFPDLHSELNLSSLELGDSALYFCASSPRTSGGQETQYFGPGTRLLVL.

The chain combines TRBV5-5 with TRBJ1-5; TRBD1 aligns across 7 bases. V lost 0 bases and J lost 2; bases outside the gene matches: 2. The CDR3 is 15 residues long. Germline values: CDR1 SGHKS, CDR2 YYEKEE (reference sequence). The CDR3 reads CASSLGTGGNQPQHF. CDR3 coding DNA: TGTGCCAGCAGCTTGGGGACAGGAGGCAATCAGCCCCAGCATTTT.

This clone was counted once. The chain carries TRBV15 and TRBJ2-2, with D tentatively TRBD1 (6 bases). CDR1 and CDR2 (germline): LNHNV, YYDKDF (reference sequence). The CDR3 spans 14 residues. The V end lost 0 bases, the J end lost 4 bases, and 6 bases lay between the germline ends. The CDR3 bases are TGTGCCACCAGCAGAGACAGGGGCACCGGGGAGCTGTTTTTT. Protein: CATSRDRGTGELFF.

The chain joins TRBV11-3 to TRBJ2-1, with D perhaps TRBD2 (7 bases). This CDR3 has 13 residues. Trimming shortened V by 6 bases and J by 7 bases, and 13 bases separated the two germline ends. Germline lookup yields CDR1 SGHNT and CDR2 YENEEA. CDR3 coding DNA: TGTGCCAGCAGGGGGGGGGCGACTAATGAGCAGTTCTTC. It is translated as CASRGGATNEQFF.

The chain links TRBV19 to TRBJ1-5, with D possibly being TRBD1 (5 bases). V gave up 3 bases and J gave up 5 bases, with 17 bases separating them. Germline lookup yields CDR1 LNHDA and CDR2 SQIVND (reference sequence). The CDR3 runs to 16 residues. CDR3 bases: TGTGCCAGTAGTATGCCCTATACAGGTCTCGATCAGCCCCAGCATTTT. Its translation: CASSMPYTGLDQPQHF.

This rearrangement joins TRBV5-1 to TRBJ1-1; D may be TRBD1 (5 bases). CDR3 length equals 10 residues. Trimming shortened V by 6 bases and J by 7 bases, and 7 bases separated the two germline ends. Germline CDR1 and CDR2: SGHRS and YFSETQ. Here the CDR3 DNA reads TGCGCCAGCACCAGGGATGAAGCTTTCTTT. Amino acid sequence: CASTRDEAFF.

The V and J genes are TRBV30 and TRBJ1-2, with D hard to call. The germline CDR1 and CDR2 sequences are GTSNPN and SVGIG (reference sequence). V lost 7 bases to trimming and J lost 6 bases, with 9 bases between them. The CDR3 length is 10 residues. The CDR3 region has the DNA TGTGCCTCCCACGCGGATGGCTACACCTTC. Protein sequence: CASHADGYTF.

This clone came up once. The DNA of the CDR3 is TGTGCCAGCAGTACCTGGACTAGCGGGGGTCCCTCCTACAATGAGCAGTTCTTC. The encoded protein is CASSTWTSGGPSYNEQFF. The chain uses TRBV7-2 and TRBJ2-1; 13 bases map to TRBD2. The V segment lost 6 bases and the J segment 0 bases; nucleotides outside the gene matches: 8. The CDR3 sequence is 18 residues long. Germline loops: CDR1 SGHTA, CDR2 FQGNSA.

The rearrangement links TRBV19 to TRBJ1-5; a weak D match, TRBD1 (6 bases). Trimming removed 5 bases from V and 1 base from J, with 21 bases in between. Germline CDR1 LNHDA, CDR2 SQIVND (reference sequence). This CDR3 has 18 residues. DNA of the CDR3: TGTGCCAGTAGTGTATGGGGACACCAACGGAGGAGCAATCAGCCCCAGCATTTT. Protein product: CASSVWGHQRRSNQPQHF. Filled out from reference TRBV19 and TRBJ1-5, the complete variable domain reads DGGITQSPKYLFRKEGQNVTLSCEQNLNHDAMYWYRQDPGQGLRLIYYSQIVNDFQKGDIAEGYSVSREKKESFPLTVTSAQKNPTAFYLCASSVWGHQRRSNQPQHFGDGTRLSIL.

In its sample, this clone was seen a few times. This specimen includes other DNA sequences encoding the same CDR3. The chain joins TRBV11-2 to TRBJ2-7, with TRBD2 matching over 7 bases. The CDR3 has 15 amino acids. The V gene end was trimmed by 1 base and the J gene end by 4 bases; junction bases not matched to a gene: 7. Per germline, CDR1 SGHAT and CDR2 FQNNGV. CDR3 DNA sequence: TGTGCCAGCAGCTTAGGGCCTCCGGGGGGTTACGAGCAGTACTTC. It specifies CASSLGPPGGYEQYF. Combining the CDR3 with reference TRBV11-2 and TRBJ2-7 gives the whole variable domain EAGVAQSPRYKIIEKRQSVAFWCNPISGHATLYWYQQILGQGPKLLIQFQNNGVVDDSQLPKDRFSAERLKGVDSTLKIQPAKLEDSAVYLCASSLGPPGGYEQYFGPGTRLTVT.

The genes are TRBV27 and TRBJ1-4; D gene ambiguous. Germline V gives CDR1 MNHEY, CDR2 SMNVEV (reference sequence). V shed 0 bases and J shed 5 bases, with 7 bases lying between them. The CDR3 is 14 residues long. The CDR3 loop is CASSLSRGNEKLFF. The CDR3 region has the DNA TGTGCCAGCAGTTTATCGAGAGGAAATGAAAAACTGTTTTTT.

The chain couples TRBV2 to TRBJ2-1; no definite D call. With 6 bases removed from V and 0 bases from J, the gap between germline ends came to 12 bases. Per germline, CDR1 SNHLY and CDR2 FYNNEI. The CDR3 totals 15 residues. The CDR3 coding sequence is TGTGCCAGCAGGCCTCACACAATCTCCTACAATGAGCAGTTCTTC. This codes for CASRPHTISYNEQFF.